Shown below are 32 T cell receptor beta chains from a single sample sequenced in a study of OX40 agonist ivuxolimab in advanced cancers. Clones were sequenced by immunoSEQ multiplex PCR, and TCRdb holds only the in-frame ones, with some missing. The sample gives 60,000 to 65,000 clones, roughly 91% of which show up once; 20% to 30% is in the top ten. The starting material was CD4+ or CD8+ T cells sorted from blood, obtained in a trial of the OX40 agonist ivuxolimab. The receptors here all came from an adult with an advanced solid tumor such as melanoma, head and neck, liver or kidney cancer.

The J gene is TRBJ2-5, the V gene TRBV18; 9 nucleotides agree with TRBD2. This CDR3 has 19 amino acids. In germline, CDR1 is KGHSH, CDR2 LQKENI. V was clipped by 6 bases and J by 2 bases; unmatched bases: 19. The DNA for the CDR3 is TGTGCCAGCTCCCGAAGTATGGGGCTAGCGGGAATCTTACAAGAGACCCAGTACTTC. As protein: CASSRSMGLAGILQETQYF.

The chain uses TRBV4-1 and TRBJ2-1; D not certain. Germline CDR1 and CDR2: MGHRA and YSYEKL. V lost 0 bases and J 6 bases, leaving 6 bases between the germline ends. The CDR3 runs to 13 residues. CDR3: CASSQDPFNEQFF. DNA of the CDR3: TGCGCCAGCAGCCAAGATCCGTTCAATGAGCAGTTCTTC.

The genes are TRBV28 and TRBJ2-1; 7 bases agree with TRBD2. V dropped 5 bases and J dropped 4; count of bases not matched to a gene: 8. CDR3 length: 15 residues. Germline loops: CDR1 MDHEN, CDR2 SYDVKM. The CDR3 sequence is CASSHLTSSYNEQFF. CDR3 coding DNA: TGTGCCAGCAGTCATCTGACTAGCTCGTACAATGAGCAGTTCTTC.

V and J are TRBV7-9 and TRBJ2-1; D ambiguous. This CDR3 comprises 15 residues. Trimming took off 3 bases at V and 2 bases at J, with 11 bases between the two ends. From germline, CDR1 is SEHNR and CDR2 FQNEAQ (reference sequence). The CDR3 sequence: CASSFPDVPYNEQFF. The CDR3 nucleotides are TGTGCCAGCAGCTTCCCCGATGTGCCCTACAATGAGCAGTTCTTC. Filled out from reference TRBV7-9 and TRBJ2-1, the complete variable domain reads DTGVSQNPRHKITKRGQNVTFRCDPISEHNRLYWYRQTLGQGPEFLTYFQNEAQLEKSRLLSDRFSAERPKGSFSTLEIQRTEQGDSAMYLCASSFPDVPYNEQFFGPGTRLTVL.

The chain couples TRBV19 to TRBJ2-1; 7 bases align to TRBD2. The length of the CDR3 is 16 residues. Looked up from germline, CDR1 is LNHDA and CDR2 is SQIVND (reference sequence). Trimming removed 3 bases from V and 5 bases from J; junction bases left unmatched: 10. CDR3 region: CASSIFPGGTNNEQFF. CDR3 bases: TGTGCCAGTAGTATCTTCCCGGGAGGAACAAACAATGAGCAGTTCTTC.

The DNA for the CDR3 is TGTGCCAGCAGCTTACTCGGACTAGCGGGAGGGCCGGTTGAGCAGTTCTTC. This translates into CASSLLGLAGGPVEQFF. This sequence joins TRBV11-2 and TRBJ2-1; 15 positions match TRBD2. The CDR3 loop spans 17 amino acids. Unmatched junction bases numbered 8, after V lost 2 bases and J lost 9 bases. The germline V gene has CDR1 SGHAT and CDR2 FQNNGV.

The chain combines TRBV5-6 with TRBJ2-1; the D gene is possibly TRBD2 (5 bases). The CDR3 length is 15 residues. V dropped 1 base and J dropped 3 bases, with 11 bases sitting between them. In germline, CDR1 is SGHDT, CDR2 YYEEEE. Here the CDR3 DNA reads TGTGCCAGCAGCTTGAGGGCGGGTTACTACAATGAGCAGTTCTTC. Translated, it gives CASSLRAGYYNEQFF.

The CDR3 region is CASSSTRDSTYEQYF. As DNA, the CDR3 is TGTGCCAGCAGTTCGACCCGGGACAGTACCTACGAGCAGTACTTC. The chain joins TRBV28 to TRBJ2-7; TRBD1 agrees at 7 bases. Germline CDR1 is MDHEN and CDR2 is SYDVKM. With V trimmed by 4 bases and J by 2 bases, 8 bases remained unmatched. The CDR3 sequence is 15 residues long.

This rearrangement joins TRBV9 to TRBJ2-3, with 7 bases aligning to TRBD2. CDR3 length: 16 amino acids. Germline CDR1 is SGDLS and CDR2 is YYNGEE. V lost 0 bases to trimming and J lost 3 bases; unmatched junction nucleotides: 7. CDR3: CASSVGEGGRTDTQYF. The CDR3 nucleotides read TGTGCCAGCAGCGTAGGGGAGGGAGGAAGGACAGATACGCAGTATTTT.

In this sample, this clone turned up once. The gene calls are TRBV19 and TRBJ1-2; possibly TRBD1 for D (5 bases). Germline V gene sequence: CDR1 LNHDA, CDR2 SQIVND (reference sequence). The V end was cut by 7 bases, the J end by 0 bases, with 15 bases between. The CDR3 runs to 15 residues. The CDR3 nucleotides are TGTGCCAGTACGGCAGGGTTAGGCTCTAACTATGGCTACACCTTC. Residues: CASTAGLGSNYGYTF.

The chain combines TRBV4-1 with TRBJ2-1; TRBD1 is a possible D gene (5 bases). In germline, CDR1 is MGHRA, CDR2 YSYEKL. The germline V and J ends were trimmed by 1 base and 4 bases, with 14 bases remaining between them. This CDR3 comprises 16 residues. The CDR3 bases are TGCGCCAGCAGCCAAGTACAGGCGGCTCAATACAATGAGCAGTTCTTC. It codes for CASSQVQAAQYNEQFF.

The rearrangement uses TRBV19 and TRBJ1-4; unclear D gene. Per germline, CDR1 LNHDA and CDR2 SQIVND (reference sequence). V lost 3 bases to trimming and J lost 8 bases, with 16 bases between them. CDR3 length equals 15 residues. The CDR3 is CASSIGSPEREKLFF. CDR3 sequence (DNA): TGTGCCAGTAGTATTGGTTCGCCCGAGCGGGAAAAACTGTTTTTT.

This chain links TRBV19 with TRBJ1-2; 9 bases match TRBD1. The CDR3 is 15 amino acids. V shed 7 bases and J 4 bases; nucleotides not matched to a gene: 10. The germline V gene has CDR1 LNHDA and CDR2 SQIVND (reference sequence). CDR3 sequence (DNA): TGTGCCAGTAAAGGGGCACAGGGGGCCAGCTATGGCTACACCTTC. It translates to CASKGAQGASYGYTF.

This chain connects TRBV28 to TRBJ2-7; D unclear. V lost 5 bases to trimming and J lost 4 bases, with 9 bases between them. Germline V gene sequence: CDR1 MDHEN, CDR2 SYDVKM. This CDR3 region has 12 residues. The DNA of the CDR3 is TGTGCCAGCAGTACGACACCTTACGAGCAGTACTTC. Translation gives CASSTTPYEQYF. Supplemented by reference TRBV28 and TRBJ2-7, the full variable domain reads DVKVTQSSRYLVKRTGEKVFLECVQDMDHENMFWYRQDPGLGLRLIYFSYDVKMKEKGDIPEGYSVSREKKERFSLILESASTNQTSMYLCASSTTPYEQYFGPGTRLTVT.

The J gene is TRBJ2-3, the V gene TRBV27; D unresolved. The CDR3 spans 15 residues. Germline CDR1 MNHEY, CDR2 SMNVEV (reference sequence). V lost 1 base to trimming and J lost 6 bases, with 14 bases between them. As DNA, the CDR3 is TGTGCCAGCAGTTTATTGGTGGAGCCCATGGATACGCAGTATTTT. The encoded protein is CASSLLVEPMDTQYF.

The genes are TRBV14 and TRBJ2-3; TRBD2 matches 7 bases. Germline V gene data show CDR1 as SGHDN and CDR2 as FVKESK. V trimming: 1 base; J trimming: 0 bases; junction bases outside the gene matches: 1. The CDR3 length is 15 residues. The CDR3 protein is CASSQGTRSTDTQYF. DNA of the CDR3: TGTGCCAGCAGCCAAGGGACTAGAAGCACAGATACGCAGTATTTT.

This clone has only a few counts. CDR3 bases: TGTGCCAGTAGTCGGCGGGAGTACTCCGGGGAGCTGTTTTTT. This translates into CASSRREYSGELFF. V usage is TRBV19 and J usage is TRBJ2-2; TRBD2 matches at 7 bases. Germline CDR1 reads LNHDA; CDR2 reads SQIVND (reference sequence). This CDR3 has 14 residues. V lost 5 bases to trimming and J lost 6 bases; unmatched junction nucleotides: 6.

J is TRBJ2-7 and V is TRBV11-3; 9 nucleotides match TRBD1. The CDR3 length is 13 residues. V was pared by 5 bases and J by 6 bases, with 5 bases of the junction left unmatched. The germline V gene encodes CDR1 SGHNT and CDR2 YENEEA. This CDR3 is CASSPGQGSEQYF. The CDR3 DNA reads as TGTGCCAGCAGCCCGGGACAGGGCAGCGAGCAGTACTTC.

The rearrangement links TRBV29-1 to TRBJ2-7; 7 bases are shared with TRBD1. Trimming at V came to 3 bases and at J to 4 bases, leaving 0 bases not matched to a gene. The CDR3 contains 11 residues. Germline CDR1 and CDR2: SQVTM and ANQGSEA. CDR3 coding DNA: TGCAGCGTTGAGGGACAGTACGAGCAGTACTTC. It translates to CSVEGQYEQYF.

This chain connects TRBV9 to TRBJ1-2; D ambiguous. The CDR3 runs 11 residues. V gave up 5 bases and J gave up 6 bases, with 8 bases separating them. Germline V gives CDR1 SGDLS, CDR2 YYNGEE. The CDR3 is CASSAPDGYTF. The CDR3 DNA reads as TGTGCCAGCAGTGCACCCGATGGCTACACCTTC.

V and J are TRBV19 and TRBJ2-2; D ambiguous. The CDR3 length is 14 residues. Germline values: CDR1 LNHDA, CDR2 SQIVND (reference sequence). Trimming pared 3 bases from V and 4 bases from J, leaving 9 bases between. CDR3 sequence (DNA): TGTGCCAGTAGTATTCCATCACCCACCGGGGAGCTGTTTTTT. This gives the protein CASSIPSPTGELFF.

The CDR3 DNA is TGCGCCAGCAGCCAAGATCCATCTACACCCTCCTACGAGCAGTACTTC. This translates into CASSQDPSTPSYEQYF. This rearrangement joins TRBV4-3 to TRBJ2-7; D gene uncertain. The germline V and J ends were trimmed by 0 bases and 0 bases, with 12 bases remaining between them. The germline CDR1 and CDR2 sequences are LGHNA and YSLEER. CDR3 length: 16 amino acids.

V gene TRBV28 combines with J gene TRBJ1-2, with a weak D call TRBD1 (5 bases). The CDR3 is 11 amino acids. Trimming took off 11 bases at V and 7 bases at J, with 14 bases between the two ends. In germline, CDR1 is MDHEN, CDR2 SYDVKM. The DNA of the CDR3 is TGTGCCGGGCCCCACGGGGCTGGCTACACCTTC. Amino acids: CAGPHGAGYTF.

The chain combines TRBV5-4 with TRBJ2-1; D remains unclear. Germline lookup yields CDR1 SGHNT and CDR2 YYREEE (reference sequence). The CDR3 has 11 amino acids. This CDR3 is CVSLGNNEQFF. Written as DNA, the CDR3 is TGTGTGTCCCTGGGGAACAATGAGCAGTTCTTC.

The rearrangement links TRBV29-1 to TRBJ2-7; TRBD2 might be the D (6 bases). This CDR3 region has 13 residues. Germline V gene sequence: CDR1 SQVTM, CDR2 ANQGSEA. Trimming removed 6 bases from V and 0 bases from J, with 12 bases in between. CDR3: CSVGGGSSYEQYF. In DNA, the CDR3 is TGCAGCGTGGGGGGAGGAAGCTCCTACGAGCAGTACTTC.

V is TRBV25-1 and J is TRBJ1-1, with a weak D call TRBD1 (5 bases). CDR3 length: 14 amino acids. Germline V CDR1 and CDR2: MGHDK, SYGVNS. V gave up 1 base and J gave up 2 bases, with 8 bases separating them. The CDR3 reads CASSEWRTNTEAFF. The CDR3 nucleotides are TGTGCCAGCAGTGAATGGAGGACAAACACTGAAGCTTTCTTT.

The rearrangement links TRBV4-2 to TRBJ1-1, with no clear D. CDR1 and CDR2 (germline): LGHNA, YNFKEQ. Trimming took off 2 bases at V and 1 base at J, with 11 bases between the two ends. This CDR3 is built from 15 residues. DNA for the CDR3: TGTGCCAGCAGCCAATCAACTCAGCCGAACACTGAAGCTTTCTTT. It is translated as CASSQSTQPNTEAFF.

The genes are TRBV7-9 and TRBJ2-1; TRBD1 agrees at 8 bases. This CDR3 region has 13 residues. Germline V gene data show CDR1 as SEHNR and CDR2 as FQNEAQ (reference sequence). With 10 bases clipped from V and 4 bases from J, the junction kept 6 bases outside the gene matches. The CDR3 sequence: CAIGQGGYNEQFF. As DNA, the CDR3 is TGTGCCATTGGACAGGGTGGGTACAATGAGCAGTTCTTC.

The CDR3 protein is CASSLSGGSYEQYF. CDR3 DNA sequence: TGTGCCAGCAGCTTATCGGGCGGGTCCTACGAGCAGTACTTC. The chain has TRBV7-9 and TRBJ2-7; D might be TRBD2 (5 bases). Trimming cost V 2 bases and J 1 base, with 9 bases left between them. The CDR3 spans 14 residues. Germline V gene lookup returns CDR1 SEHNR and CDR2 FQNEAQ (reference sequence).

J is TRBJ2-3 and V is TRBV29-1; 10 bases agree with TRBD2. V lost 4 bases and J lost 4; bases outside the gene matches: 8. Germline lookup yields CDR1 SQVTM and CDR2 ANQGSEA. This CDR3 spans 15 amino acids. Here the CDR3 reads CSVGASGSFADTQYF. The DNA for the CDR3 is TGCAGCGTTGGGGCTAGCGGGAGTTTTGCAGATACGCAGTATTTT.

The chain combines TRBV5-1 with TRBJ2-1; 9 nucleotides line up with TRBD2. Germline V gives CDR1 SGHRS, CDR2 YFSETQ. The CDR3 sequence is 16 residues long. The V and J ends lost 0 bases and 7 bases, in that order; junction bases with no gene match: 8. CDR3 DNA: TGCGCCAGCAGCTTGGTCTCGGTAGCGGGGGTTAATGAGCAGTTCTTC. Amino acid sequence: CASSLVSVAGVNEQFF.

The count of this clone is one. The chain uses TRBV5-1 and TRBJ2-7; the D gene is possibly TRBD1 (6 bases). Germline assignment: CDR1 SGHRS and CDR2 YFSETQ. This CDR3 is 16 amino acids long. V lost 4 bases to trimming and J lost 5 bases, with 22 bases between them. CDR3 sequence: CASSPPGVQGIDEQYF. The CDR3 nucleotides read TGCGCCAGCAGCCCTCCCGGGGTACAGGGCATCGACGAGCAGTACTTC. Together with reference TRBV5-1 and TRBJ2-7, the CDR3 gives the full variable domain: KAGVTQTPRYLIKTRGQQVTLSCSPISGHRSVSWYQQTPGQGLQFLFEYFSETQRNKGNFPGRFSGRQFSNSRSEMNVSTLELGDSALYLCASSPPGVQGIDEQYFGPGTRLTVT.